This passage covers 28 T cell receptor beta chains from one sample sequenced in a study of blood T cell repertoires in COVID-19. The data were produced by immunoSEQ multiplex PCR, yet TCRdb's version contains in-frame clones alone and is incomplete. The data contain about 160,000 clones, 92% of them singletons. The specimen sequenced was peripheral blood. The source of these receptors is a man younger than 45 with COVID-19, enrolled during active disease.

This chain connects TRBV11-2 to TRBJ2-2, with TRBD2 as a possible D gene (5 bases). Trimming pared 3 bases from V and 1 base from J, leaving 12 bases between. CDR3 size: 16 residues. Germline lookup yields CDR1 SGHAT and CDR2 FQNNGV. In DNA form, the CDR3 reads TGTGCCAGCAGCTTCTCTGCCCGGGGGAACACCGGGGAGCTGTTTTTT. Translation gives CASSFSARGNTGELFF. Together with reference TRBV11-2 and TRBJ2-2, the CDR3 gives the full variable domain: EAGVAQSPRYKIIEKRQSVAFWCNPISGHATLYWYQQILGQGPKLLIQFQNNGVVDDSQLPKDRFSAERLKGVDSTLKIQPAKLEDSAVYLCASSFSARGNTGELFFGEGSRLTVL.

In its sample, this clone was seen once. J is TRBJ1-2 and V is TRBV5-4; no firm D call. CDR1 is SGHNT and CDR2 is YYREEE in the germline V gene (reference sequence). V was trimmed by 0 bases and J by 3 bases, leaving 6 bases between them. The CDR3 runs 13 residues. DNA for the CDR3: TGTGCCAGCAGCTTGGCTGGGCACTATGGCTACACCTTC. Protein sequence: CASSLAGHYGYTF.

This chain connects TRBV27 to TRBJ2-1, with a tentative D call TRBD2 (5 bases). V gave up 5 bases and J gave up 0 bases, with 11 bases separating them. This CDR3 region has 15 residues. The germline CDR1 and CDR2 sequences are MNHEY and SMNVEV (reference sequence). In DNA, the CDR3 is TGTGCCAGCAGTCCTAGAAGCGGCTCCTACAATGAGCAGTTCTTC. Translation gives CASSPRSGSYNEQFF.

The chain joins TRBV10-3 to TRBJ1-2, with D possibly matching TRBD1 (5 bases). The CDR3 contains 12 residues. The V end was cut by 3 bases, the J end by 5 bases, with 7 bases between. Germline V gives CDR1 ENHRY, CDR2 SYGVKD. The CDR3: CAISDPGYGYTF. The DNA for the CDR3 is TGTGCCATCAGTGATCCAGGGTATGGCTACACCTTC.

This clone was seen a few times. The rearrangement joins TRBV6-4 to TRBJ2-2, with D perhaps TRBD2 (6 bases). There are 14 residues in the CDR3. Trimming took off 0 bases at V and 4 bases at J, with 6 bases between the two ends. Germline V gives CDR1 MRHNA, CDR2 SNTAGT. This CDR3 reads CASSDSAGTGELFF. CDR3 bases: TGTGCCAGCAGTGACTCAGCGGGCACCGGGGAGCTGTTTTTT.

The chain carries TRBV5-4 and TRBJ2-5; D is unclear. Germline CDR1 is SGHNT and CDR2 is YYREEE (reference sequence). Trimming shortened V by 0 bases and J by 5 bases, and 11 bases separated the two germline ends. CDR3 length: 14 amino acids. Here the CDR3 DNA reads TGTGCCAGCAGCTTGGCACCGCAAGCTGAGACCCAGTACTTC. Protein: CASSLAPQAETQYF.

The V and J genes are TRBV18 and TRBJ1-1; 7 nucleotides agree with TRBD1. The CDR3 sequence is 14 residues long. The V segment lost 0 bases and the J segment 3 bases; nucleotides outside the gene matches: 1. The germline V gene encodes CDR1 KGHSH and CDR2 LQKENI. CDR3 residues: CASSPPDRDTEAFF. CDR3 coding DNA: TGTGCCAGCTCACCACCTGACAGGGACACTGAAGCTTTCTTT. Combining the CDR3 with reference TRBV18 and TRBJ1-1 gives the whole variable domain NAGVMQNPRHLVRRRGQEARLRCSPMKGHSHVYWYRQLPEEGLKFMVYLQKENIIDESGMPKERFSAEFPKEGPSILRIQQVVRGDSAAYFCASSPPDRDTEAFFGQGTRLTVV.

The rearrangement uses TRBV27 and TRBJ2-1, with D possibly matching TRBD2 (7 bases). From germline, CDR1 is MNHEY and CDR2 SMNVEV (reference sequence). The length of the CDR3 is 18 residues. V lost 5 bases and J 4 bases, leaving 24 bases between the germline ends. The CDR3 loop reads CASSPQGLGGGVYNEQFF. CDR3 in DNA: TGTGCCAGCAGTCCTCAGGGTCTGGGGGGGGGCGTTTACAATGAGCAGTTCTTC.

V and J are TRBV4-3 and TRBJ1-1, with D perhaps matching TRBD1 (6 bases). The V and J ends lost 1 base and 5 bases respectively, with 14 bases between them. CDR1 is LGHNA and CDR2 is YSLEER in the germline V gene. The CDR3 runs 15 residues. The CDR3 region has the DNA TGCGCCAGCAGCCAAGCCACCAGGGGTGGGACTGAAGCTTTCTTT. It codes for CASSQATRGGTEAFF.

This CDR3 reads CASSYSASGGPDTQYF. The CDR3 region has the DNA TGTGCCAGCAGTTACTCGGCTAGCGGGGGGCCCGATACGCAGTATTTT. The chain joins TRBV6-2 or TRBV6-3 to TRBJ2-3, with TRBD2 identical over 11 bases. V lost 0 bases and J lost 6; bases outside the gene matches: 5. Germline loops: CDR1 MNHEY, CDR2 SVGEGT. There are 16 residues in the CDR3.

V usage is TRBV3-1 (or the pseudogene TRBV3-2) and J usage is TRBJ1-6; D is unresolved. The CDR3 spans 16 residues. CDR1 and CDR2 from the germline V gene are LGHDT and YNNKEL (reference sequence). V lost 1 base and J 4 bases, leaving 11 bases between the germline ends. In DNA, the CDR3 is TGTGCCAGCAGCCAAGGAGTGAGGGCGTATAATTCACCCCTCCACTTT. Translating gives CASSQGVRAYNSPLHF.

This chain links TRBV19 with TRBJ2-5; 10 bases are a match to TRBD1. CDR1 and CDR2 from the germline V gene are LNHDA and SQIVND (reference sequence). The trim removed 5 bases at V and 5 bases at J, leaving 11 bases unmatched. The CDR3 runs 16 residues. CDR3 nucleotide sequence: TGTGCCAGTAGTCCCCCCGACAGGGGGCGCGGGGAGACCCAGTACTTC. This gives the protein CASSPPDRGRGETQYF.

The rearrangement joins TRBV6-5 to TRBJ1-6; D gene ambiguous. The germline V and J ends were trimmed by 0 bases and 9 bases, with 12 bases remaining between them. Germline values: CDR1 MNHEY, CDR2 SVGAGI. The CDR3 contains 15 residues. CDR3 in amino acids: CASSYSGSRGSPLHF. CDR3 coding DNA: TGTGCCAGCAGTTACTCTGGGTCCCGCGGTTCACCCCTCCACTTT.

The CDR3 loop is CASSLWGSTGGGYYGYTF. CDR3 in DNA: TGTGCCAGCAGCTTATGGGGGTCGACAGGGGGCGGGTACTATGGCTACACCTTC. This rearrangement joins TRBV7-2 to TRBJ1-2; 10 bases map to TRBD1. J lost 3 bases, V lost 2 bases, and 12 bases had no gene match. Per germline, CDR1 SGHTA and CDR2 FQGNSA. CDR3 length: 18 amino acids.

The V gene is TRBV6-1, the J gene TRBJ2-1; D is possibly TRBD2 (5 bases). The CDR3 length is 14 residues. CDR1 is MNHNS and CDR2 is SASEGT in the germline V gene. Between the trimmed V and J ends, which lost 3 bases and 5 bases, there was a span of 11 bases. DNA for the CDR3: TGTGCCAGCAGTGAGAGGGTAGTAGACAATGAGCAGTTCTTC. Residues: CASSERVVDNEQFF.

This clone was counted only a few times. The V and J genes are TRBV2 and TRBJ2-7; possible D gene TRBD2, 5 bases. Per the germline V gene, CDR1 is SNHLY and CDR2 is FYNNEI. The germline V and J ends were trimmed by 8 bases and 2 bases, with 16 bases remaining between them. The CDR3 totals 14 residues. The CDR3 DNA reads TGTGCCAGCTGTTTCTCCCCGGGAACCTACGAGCAGTACTTC. Translating gives CASCFSPGTYEQYF.

This chain uses TRBV9 with TRBJ2-3, with 7 bases aligning to TRBD2. The CDR3 has 12 amino acids. The germline V gene encodes CDR1 SGDLS and CDR2 YYNGEE. The V segment lost 3 bases and the J segment 10 bases; nucleotides outside the gene matches: 5. The CDR3 DNA reads as TGTGCCAGCAGCGCCCCGGGGGGAGCGCAGTATTTT. It specifies CASSAPGGAQYF. Looking up the rest from reference TRBV9 and TRBJ2-3 gives the full variable domain: DSGVTQTPKHLITATGQRVTLRCSPRSGDLSVYWYQQSLDQGLQFLIQYYNGEERAKGNILERFSAQQFPDLHSELNLSSLELGDSALYFCASSAPGGAQYFGPGTRLTVL.

The chain employs TRBV13 and TRBJ2-3, with TRBD1 matching 10 bases. Trimming removed 3 bases from V and 4 bases from J; junction bases left unmatched: 4. Germline CDR1 and CDR2: PRHDT and FYEKMQ (reference sequence). The CDR3 runs 15 residues. CDR3 sequence reads: CASSLDRGTADTQYF. For the CDR3, the DNA is TGTGCCAGCAGCTTGGACAGGGGGACCGCAGATACGCAGTATTTT.

The chain carries TRBV7-2 and TRBJ2-3; 12 nucleotides match TRBD2. This CDR3 contains 16 residues. Germline V gives CDR1 SGHTA, CDR2 FQGNSA. Germline trimming cut 3 bases from V and 3 bases from J; bases unmatched to any gene: 4. CDR3 DNA sequence: TGTGCCAGCAGCTTGACTAGCGGGGGAGGGACAGATACGCAGTATTTT. It is translated as CASSLTSGGGTDTQYF.

The V gene is TRBV10-3, the J gene TRBJ2-7; tentatively, D is TRBD1 (6 bases). This CDR3 contains 19 residues. The germline V gene encodes CDR1 ENHRY and CDR2 SYGVKD. Trimming removed 3 bases from V and 4 bases from J, with 28 bases in between. The CDR3 DNA reads TGTGCCATCAGTGATCCCCAGGGGTCGACCGCTAAGCTAGTGTACGAGCAGTACTTC. Its translation is CAISDPQGSTAKLVYEQYF.

J is TRBJ2-7 and V is TRBV4-2, with 11 bases aligning to TRBD1. CDR1 LGHNA and CDR2 YNFKEQ come from the germline V gene. V lost 4 bases to trimming and J lost 1 base; unmatched junction nucleotides: 9. This CDR3 is 17 amino acids long. The CDR3 sequence is CASSLLAGQGVSYEQYF. CDR3 DNA sequence: TGTGCCAGCAGCCTATTAGCGGGACAGGGGGTTTCCTACGAGCAGTACTTC.

This clone was counted a single time. This sequence joins TRBV18 and TRBJ1-2; possible D gene TRBD1, 5 bases. The CDR3 is made up of 13 amino acids. V lost 3 bases and J 8 bases, leaving 13 bases between the germline ends. Looked up from germline, CDR1 is KGHSH and CDR2 is LQKENI. The chain's CDR3 is CASSPRQGEGYTF. In nucleotides, the CDR3 is TGTGCCAGCTCACCGAGGCAGGGTGAAGGCTACACCTTC.

Worth noting for this clone: It is unclear where the CDR3 begins or ends on the DNA, so no DNA is shown, and the CDR3 is as TCRdb lists it. The chain links TRBV21-1 to TRBJ2-1; the D call TRBD2 from the table was never checked on the DNA. TRBV21-1 is listed as a pseudogene. The CDR3 sequence runs 17 residues, both termini included. CDR3: CASSKVVAGGTYNEQFF.

The chain couples TRBV7-2 to TRBJ1-1; D may be TRBD1 (5 bases). This CDR3 is built from 15 residues. The V and J ends lost 1 base and 4 bases respectively, with 13 bases between them. Germline V gene lookup returns CDR1 SGHTA and CDR2 FQGNSA. The CDR3 sequence is CASSLGEGWGTEAFF. The CDR3 DNA sequence: TGTGCCAGCAGCTTAGGGGAGGGGTGGGGCACTGAAGCTTTCTTT.

The sample holds one count of this clone. This chain joins TRBV28 and TRBJ1-5; 8 positions agree with TRBD1. CDR3 length: 15 residues. Germline CDR1 is MDHEN and CDR2 is SYDVKM. J lost 1 base, V lost 7 bases, and 6 bases had no gene match. In nucleotides, the CDR3 is TGTGCCAGCAAAGGACAGGGAGGAAGCAATCAGCCCCAGCATTTT. This translates into CASKGQGGSNQPQHF.

The chain employs TRBV28 and TRBJ2-1; possible D gene TRBD2, 6 bases. The CDR3 totals 17 residues. Deletions cut 6 bases from V and 0 bases from J, with 18 bases between. The germline V gene has CDR1 MDHEN and CDR2 SYDVKM. The CDR3 region is CASRGPGDPSSYNEQFF. The CDR3 DNA is TGTGCCAGCAGGGGACCGGGAGATCCTAGCTCCTACAATGAGCAGTTCTTC.

The chain joins TRBV7-2 to TRBJ1-5; 9 nucleotides match TRBD1. The CDR3 loop spans 15 amino acids. CDR1 and CDR2 (germline): SGHTA, FQGNSA. The V gene end was trimmed by 3 bases and the J gene end by 4 bases; junction bases not matched to a gene: 4. The CDR3 region is CASSLNRGQNQPQHF. Written as DNA, the CDR3 is TGTGCCAGCAGCTTGAACAGGGGGCAGAATCAGCCCCAGCATTTT.

The J gene is TRBJ1-6, the V gene TRBV2, with a weak D call TRBD1 (5 bases). Per the germline V gene, CDR1 is SNHLY and CDR2 is FYNNEI. This CDR3 spans 14 amino acids. V was cut by 2 bases and J by 7 bases, with 9 bases left in between. The CDR3 protein is CASSENRINSPLHF. For the CDR3, the DNA is TGTGCCAGCAGTGAAAACAGGATAAATTCACCCCTCCACTTT.